This T cell receptor (beta chain) was recorded in a study of cytomegalovirus exposure and HLA in healthy donors. Overall study: Among about 179 million T cells, an earlier analysis found roughly 100 million unique TCR beta sequences. The study's findings and limits: Specificity for CMV antigens was confirmed in vitro for a few of the CMV-associated chains.

The donors (healthy individuals) were bone marrow donors. This PCR relied on a set of 60 Vbeta primers and 13 Jbeta primers. Assay used: immunoSEQ multiplex PCR; TCRdb lists only in-frame clones, some missing. The listing records under 200,000 clones. In regard to this clone: Its antigen is not identified.

This CDR3 is 15 amino acids long. Per germline, CDR1 MNHEY and CDR2 SVGAGI. V was pared by 3 bases and J by 5 bases, with 6 bases of the junction left unmatched. This clonotype originated in a man aged 25 to 45 in good health and CMV-seronegative. The sample taken for sequencing was PBMCs. The J gene is TRBJ2-1, the V gene TRBV6-5; 8 bases map to TRBD2. The CDR3 bases are TGTGCCAGCAGTTATCCGGGGGGGGCCCACAATGAGCAGTTCTTC. Translated, it gives CASSYPGGAHNEQFF.